The 25 T cell receptor beta chains given below trace back to one sample, sequenced in a study of blood T cell repertoires in COVID-19. Some clones are missing from TCRdb's copy, which holds only in-frame ones; the method was immunoSEQ multiplex PCR. The sample has fewer than 65,000 clones, about 83% seen once. Sequencing was done on a sample of peripheral blood. The receptors come from a human donor in a cohort sampled during active COVID-19.

This chain joins TRBV19 and TRBJ2-1; 10 bases are a match to TRBD1. Trimming removed 4 bases from V and 6 bases from J; junction bases left unmatched: 6. CDR1 is LNHDA, CDR2 SQIVND, per germline (reference sequence). This CDR3 comprises 15 residues. In nucleotides, the CDR3 is TGTGCCAGTAGTACATCCGGGACAGGGGTCAATGAGCAGTTCTTC. Translated: CASSTSGTGVNEQFF.

The chain uses TRBV5-1 and TRBJ1-2; perhaps TRBD1 as D (6 bases). Germline-derived CDR1 and CDR2 are SGHRS and YFSETQ. The length of the CDR3 is 13 residues. The CDR3, as DNA: TGCGCTTCTGGCAGGGGAGCTAACTATGGCTACACCTTC. This codes for CASGRGANYGYTF.

This rearrangement joins TRBV9 to TRBJ2-5, with TRBD1 matching over 7 bases. The CDR3 has 13 amino acids. Unmatched junction bases numbered 3, after V lost 2 bases and J lost 5 bases. Germline V gives CDR1 SGDLS, CDR2 YYNGEE. CDR3 nucleotide sequence: TGTGCCAGCAGCGTGGGACAGACGGAGACCCAGTACTTC. Protein: CASSVGQTETQYF.

V is TRBV7-8 and J is TRBJ2-7; 7 bases map to TRBD1. The CDR3 runs to 15 residues. Germline V gene lookup returns CDR1 SGHVS and CDR2 FQNEAQ. V dropped 5 bases and J dropped 6; count of bases not matched to a gene: 13. The DNA for the CDR3 is TGTGCCAGCAGCAGCCAGACAGGGCCTCTCGCCGAGCAGTACTTC. This sequence encodes CASSSQTGPLAEQYF.

The chain recombines TRBV19 with TRBJ1-1, with D tentatively TRBD1 (5 bases). The CDR3 spans 13 residues. The germline V gene encodes CDR1 LNHDA and CDR2 SQIVND (reference sequence). Trimming removed 6 bases at V and 0 bases at J, with 8 bases between. CDR3 residues: CASRDNLNTEAFF. The DNA of the CDR3 is TGTGCCAGTAGGGACAACCTGAACACTGAAGCTTTCTTT.

J is TRBJ2-1 and V is TRBV6-1, with 9 bases that match TRBD2. Germline V gives CDR1 MNHNS, CDR2 SASEGT. Trimming removed 5 bases from V and 8 bases from J; junction bases left unmatched: 10. CDR3 length: 15 amino acids. The CDR3 DNA reads as TGTGCCAGCAGTTTGGCTCGCGGGGGGGGAGATGAGCAGTTCTTC. It translates to CASSLARGGGDEQFF.

CDR3 bases: TGCGCCAGCAGCTTGGCGGGACAGGTCCATGAGCAGTTCTTC. This sequence encodes CASSLAGQVHEQFF. The chain employs TRBV5-1 and TRBJ2-1, with 8 bases lining up with TRBD1. The CDR3 contains 14 residues. The V gene end was trimmed by 0 bases and the J gene end by 8 bases; junction bases not matched to a gene: 4. The germline V gene has CDR1 SGHRS and CDR2 YFSETQ.

V usage is TRBV28 and J usage is TRBJ1-1; the D gene is possibly TRBD1 (6 bases). The CDR3 runs 11 residues. Looked up from germline, CDR1 is MDHEN and CDR2 is SYDVKM. V shed 6 bases and J shed 8 bases, with 10 bases lying between them. The DNA of the CDR3 is TGTGCCAGCAGCGCCACAGGGGAAGCTTTCTTT. It specifies CASSATGEAFF.

The rearrangement uses TRBV30 and TRBJ2-3; 7 bases are a match to TRBD2. Germline CDR1 reads GTSNPN; CDR2 reads SVGIG (reference sequence). Trimming cost V 2 bases and J 0 bases; bases outside gene matches: 5. This CDR3 contains 15 residues. The CDR3 spells CAWSRKAGSTDTQYF. CDR3 sequence (DNA): TGTGCCTGGAGTCGGAAAGCGGGGAGCACAGATACGCAGTATTTT. The full variable domain, completed using reference TRBV30 and TRBJ2-3, is SQTIHQWPATLVQPVGSPLSLECTVEGTSNPNLYWYRQAAGRGLQLLFYSVGIGQISSEVPQNLSASRPQDRQFILSSKKLLLSDSGFYLCAWSRKAGSTDTQYFGPGTRLTVL.

This sequence joins TRBV2 and TRBJ2-5, with D possibly being TRBD1 (5 bases). Trimming pared 3 bases from V and 0 bases from J, leaving 11 bases between. Germline assignment: CDR1 SNHLY and CDR2 FYNNEI. The CDR3 has 15 residues. CDR3 residues: CASSEGPWDQETQYF. The CDR3 DNA sequence: TGTGCCAGCAGTGAGGGGCCGTGGGACCAAGAGACCCAGTACTTC.

The J gene is TRBJ1-1, the V gene TRBV5-4; perhaps TRBD1 as D (6 bases). Per the germline V gene, CDR1 is SGHNT and CDR2 is YYREEE (reference sequence). V was trimmed by 2 bases and J by 5 bases, leaving 16 bases between them. This CDR3 region has 15 residues. The CDR3 DNA follows: TGTGCCAGCAGCTTTAATGCAGGGGAAGGAACTGAAGCTTTCTTT. Protein product: CASSFNAGEGTEAFF.

This clone was recorded once. V and J are TRBV18 and TRBJ2-3, with a possible D match to TRBD2 (5 bases). With 0 bases removed from V and 6 bases from J, the gap between germline ends came to 13 bases. The germline CDR1 and CDR2 sequences are KGHSH and LQKENI. The CDR3 is 15 residues long. This CDR3 is CASSPPSAPGDTQYF. In DNA form, the CDR3 reads TGTGCCAGCTCACCACCTAGCGCTCCGGGGGATACGCAGTATTTT.

This chain connects TRBV7-9 to TRBJ2-5; 7 bases map to TRBD1. V shed 5 bases and J 5 bases; nucleotides not matched to a gene: 11. CDR1 is SEHNR and CDR2 is FQNEAQ in the germline V gene (reference sequence). The CDR3 is 15 amino acids. CDR3 in DNA: TGTGCCAGCAGCGGAACTCAGACAGGGCCGGAGACCCAGTACTTC. It encodes CASSGTQTGPETQYF. Filled out from reference TRBV7-9 and TRBJ2-5, the complete variable domain reads DTGVSQNPRHKITKRGQNVTFRCDPISEHNRLYWYRQTLGQGPEFLTYFQNEAQLEKSRLLSDRFSAERPKGSFSTLEIQRTEQGDSAMYLCASSGTQTGPETQYFGPGTRLLVL.

The chain links TRBV4-3 to TRBJ2-6, with D unresolved. CDR1 and CDR2 from the germline V gene are LGHNA and YSLEER. V was pared by 6 bases and J by 0 bases, with 12 bases between. The CDR3 runs to 16 residues. The CDR3: CASRPAWNSGANVLTF. Written as DNA, the CDR3 is TGCGCCAGCAGACCAGCGTGGAACTCTGGGGCCAACGTCCTGACTTTC.

The chain employs TRBV19 and TRBJ2-1; D call uncertain. Germline V gene lookup returns CDR1 LNHDA and CDR2 SQIVND (reference sequence). Trimming took off 0 bases at V and 3 bases at J, with 15 bases between the two ends. This CDR3 is 17 amino acids long. This CDR3 reads CASSIETWRGGYNEQFF. The CDR3, as DNA: TGTGCCAGTAGTATAGAAACATGGCGAGGCGGCTACAATGAGCAGTTCTTC.

The chain couples TRBV19 to TRBJ2-3; D is uncertain. The CDR3 contains 15 residues. Germline CDR1 and CDR2: LNHDA and SQIVND (reference sequence). The V end lost 1 base, the J end lost 4 bases, and 12 bases lay between the germline ends. CDR3 residues: CASSIAIGNADTQYF. In DNA form, the CDR3 reads TGTGCCAGTAGTATAGCTATTGGTAACGCAGATACGCAGTATTTT.

This clone showed up just once. The V call is TRBV6-6, the J call TRBJ2-7; TRBD2 is a possible D gene (6 bases). In germline, CDR1 is MNHNY, CDR2 SVGAGI (reference sequence). Trimming left V 5 bases short and J 6 bases short, with 14 bases between. This CDR3 is 13 amino acids long. In nucleotides, the CDR3 is TGTGCCAGCAGTACCGGGACTGCGGTCGAGCAGTACTTC. It yields the protein CASSTGTAVEQYF.

The V and J genes are TRBV6-5 and TRBJ2-1, with 7 bases aligning to TRBD1. The CDR3 is 13 amino acids. Germline values: CDR1 MNHEY, CDR2 SVGAGI. The V gene end was trimmed by 7 bases and the J gene end by 6 bases; junction bases not matched to a gene: 6. CDR3 loop: CASKPAGGNEQFF. The CDR3 DNA sequence: TGTGCCAGCAAGCCGGCAGGGGGCAATGAGCAGTTCTTC.

In DNA form, the CDR3 reads TGTGCCAGCACCCGGGGGGTGAACACTGAAGCTTTCTTT. Protein: CASTRGVNTEAFF. The J gene is TRBJ1-1, the V gene TRBV7-9; possibly TRBD1 for D (5 bases). This CDR3 contains 13 residues. Germline loops: CDR1 SEHNR, CDR2 FQNEAQ (reference sequence). V was shortened by 7 bases and J by 0 bases, with 9 bases between the two germline ends.

The V gene is TRBV15, the J gene TRBJ2-1, with D possibly TRBD2 on 6 matching bases. V was clipped by 0 bases and J by 12 bases, with 12 bases between them. The germline gives CDR1 LNHNV, CDR2 YYDKDF (reference sequence). The CDR3 has 13 residues. CDR3 in amino acids: CATSRDGWGGQFF. CDR3 DNA: TGTGCCACCAGCAGAGATGGTTGGGGAGGGCAGTTCTTC.

The rearrangement uses TRBV7-3 and TRBJ1-1; no definite D call. The CDR3 runs 14 residues. V was shortened by 5 bases and J by 0 bases, with 10 bases between the two germline ends. Germline values: CDR1 SGHTA, CDR2 FQGTGA. The CDR3 is CASSQLLVNTEAFF. CDR3 DNA: TGTGCCAGCAGCCAGTTGCTGGTGAACACTGAAGCTTTCTTT.

The genes are TRBV6-5 and TRBJ2-2; D is possibly TRBD1 (5 bases). This CDR3 has 13 amino acids. V lost 8 bases and J 5 bases, leaving 12 bases between the germline ends. The V gene's germline CDR1 is MNHEY and CDR2 SVGAGI. CDR3 in DNA: TGTGCCAGCTCGGGCAGGGTGACCGGGGAGCTGTTTTTT. It translates to CASSGRVTGELFF.

This clone was detected only once. The chain has TRBV28 and TRBJ1-5; a possible D gene is TRBD1 (5 bases). This CDR3 has 16 residues. Trimming removed 2 bases at V and 2 bases at J, with 13 bases between. Germline-derived CDR1 and CDR2 are MDHEN and SYDVKM. DNA of the CDR3: TGTGCCAGCAGTTTAACTATGAAAGGGGGCAATCAGCCCCAGCATTTT. Its protein is CASSLTMKGGNQPQHF.

V is TRBV6-1 and J is TRBJ1-5, with 7 bases aligning to TRBD1. The CDR3 sequence is 17 residues long. CDR1 and CDR2 from the germline V gene are MNHNS and SASEGT. The ends lost 4 bases at V and 1 base at J; junction bases unmatched: 10. In nucleotides, the CDR3 is TGTGCCAGCAGTGTGGCAGGGGGAAGTGGCAGCAATCAGCCCCAGCATTTT. Its protein is CASSVAGGSGSNQPQHF.

This chain uses TRBV28 with TRBJ2-1; TRBD2 aligns across 10 bases. Germline CDR1 reads MDHEN; CDR2 reads SYDVKM. After removal of 2 bases from V and 0 bases from J, the junction contained 10 bases not matched to a gene. CDR3 length: 19 amino acids. The CDR3 loop is CASSLRGSGRRSSYNEQFF. The CDR3 DNA reads TGTGCCAGCAGTTTACGTGGTAGCGGGAGGAGGAGCTCCTACAATGAGCAGTTCTTC.